This T cell receptor beta chain was captured in a study of cytomegalovirus exposure and HLA in healthy donors. Study background: Most genotyped donors, about four fifths of more than 300, had Caucasian-associated genetic ancestry. General study points: The listing of 150 to 200 TCR beta chains classed them as cytomegalovirus-associated. In an earlier analysis, most TCR beta V segments were productive about 90% or about 30% of the time.

Concerning this clone: The antigen remains unidentified.

The CDR3 is 15 residues long. V was clipped by 4 bases and J by 6 bases; unmatched bases: 6. Germline CDR1 is MGHRA and CDR2 is YSYEKL. Researchers ran the PCR with 60 Vbeta and 13 Jbeta primers. The method was immunoSEQ multiplex PCR; TCRdb's version includes in-frame clones alone and lacks a portion of them. Of about 200,000 clones in the sample, approximately 85% were seen once. The chain uses TRBV4-1 and TRBJ2-2; 9 positions agree with TRBD1. The sequence came from a man aged 18 to 35 in good health and CMV-seronegative. The material sequenced was PBMCs. CDR3 amino acids: CASSLETGGPGELFF. In DNA, the CDR3 is TGCGCCAGCAGCCTGGAGACAGGGGGTCCCGGGGAGCTGTTTTTT.